This record looks at one T cell receptor (beta chain) sequence and its context. Source study methods: Nucleated cell number was recorded as an estimate derived from reference gene primer amplification. Produced via immunoSEQ multiplex PCR; TCRdb's table is partial and in-frame only. V, J and clone size were drawn from that table, and D and trimming were deduced from the DNA. The sample includes hundreds of thousands of clones, 65% to 90% seen only once; the top ten take about an eighth. The sample belongs to a study of blood T cell repertoires in COVID-19. Unmatched junction bases numbered 1, after V lost 3 bases and J lost 1 base. The germline CDR1 and CDR2 sequences are SEHNR and FQNEAQ (reference sequence). This CDR3 is built from 14 residues.

The chain uses TRBV7-9 and TRBJ1-1, with TRBD1 matching 8 bases. The sequencing input was peripheral blood. The clonotype was recovered from a human donor in a cohort sampled during active COVID-19. The CDR3 loop reads CASSLTGANTEAFF. The CDR3 DNA reads as TGTGCCAGCAGCTTGACAGGGGCGAACACTGAAGCTTTCTTT.